Sequencing of this T cell receptor (beta chain) was carried out in a study of cytomegalovirus exposure and HLA in healthy donors. Study outcomes and limitations: An observed cluster of highly shared sequence variants was recorded as a likely sequencing artifact. Cytomegalovirus association was listed for 150 to 200 TCR beta chains. The classifier was said to identify cytomegalovirus status with high specificity and sensitivity.

A multiplex PCR was run with 60 Vbeta primers and 13 Jbeta primers. Only in-frame clones appear in the TCRdb table, and some are missing; sequencing was by immunoSEQ multiplex PCR. In the table there are roughly 160,000 clones, 80% of which are singletons. Worth noting for this clone: As yet, its antigen is unknown.

Germline values: CDR1 KGHSH, CDR2 LQKENI. V lost 5 bases, J lost 8 bases, and 9 bases stayed unmatched. CDR3 size: 14 residues. Donors were nominally healthy when sampled, though unrecorded immune exposures were likely. This chain uses TRBV18 with TRBJ1-2; TRBD1 matches at 9 bases. The source of this sequence is a man aged 30 to 39 in good health and CMV-seronegative. Sample: PBMCs. CDR3 amino acids: CASSLRGDRDGYTF. Here the CDR3 DNA reads TGTGCCAGCTCATTACGGGGGGACAGGGACGGCTACACCTTC.